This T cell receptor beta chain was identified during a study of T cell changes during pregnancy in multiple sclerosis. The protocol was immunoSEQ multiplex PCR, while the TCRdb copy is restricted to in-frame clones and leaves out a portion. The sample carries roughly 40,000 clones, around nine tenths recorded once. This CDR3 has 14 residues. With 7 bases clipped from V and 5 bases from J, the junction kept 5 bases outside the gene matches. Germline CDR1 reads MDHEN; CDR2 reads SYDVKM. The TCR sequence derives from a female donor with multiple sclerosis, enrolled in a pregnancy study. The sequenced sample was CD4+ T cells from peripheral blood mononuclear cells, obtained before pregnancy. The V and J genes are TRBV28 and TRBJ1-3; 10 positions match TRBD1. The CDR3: CASTWTGGRNTIYF. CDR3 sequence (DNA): TGTGCCAGCACCTGGACAGGGGGACGAAACACCATATATTTT.